The clone carrying this T cell receptor (beta chain) was seen a handful of times. This entry is derived from a study of patients and donors after allogeneic stem cell transplantation. TCRdb passed the RT-PCR reads through MiXCR, listing each CDR3 protein once. The sample lists about a million distinct CDR3 sequences, under 20% occurring once. The clonotype comes from a human donor who was either an allogeneic HSCT recipient or a stem cell or donor lymphocyte infusion donor (not recorded which). It is not recorded whose cells these are; they may come from a transplant donor. The material sequenced was blood, either unsorted or a sorted T cell fraction (not recorded which).

The CDR3 coding sequence is TGTGCCAGCAGTTTAGGCAGGGTCGAGACCCAGTACTTC. Amino acid sequence: CASSLGRVETQYF. This chain joins TRBV12-3 or TRBV12-4 and TRBJ2-5; TRBD1 is a possible D gene (5 bases). V dropped 1 base and J dropped 5 bases, with 8 bases sitting between them. This CDR3 is 13 amino acids long.